A selection of T cell receptor beta chains follows, all from one sample in a study of blood T cell repertoires in COVID-19. Assay: immunoSEQ multiplex PCR; the TCRdb copy retains only in-frame clones and omits some. The sample carries around 170,000 clones, less than 90% recorded once. Sequenced input: peripheral blood. These receptor sequences come from a woman in her thirties or forties with acute or convalescent COVID-19. The CDR3 runs from the conserved cysteine through the conserved F or W. A D gene is named only where the DNA matches it firmly. Size is omitted from some rows. Given values are once, few, many or a class for expanded clones.

>NA|TRBV5-1|TRBJ1-5|NA
TGCGCCAGCAGCTTGTCGGGGTCTCAGCCCCAGCATTTT
CASSLSGSQPQHF
>once|TRBV5-4|TRBJ1-1|NA
TGTGCCAGCAGCGGGGGAGGCAACACTGAAGCTTTCTTT
CASSGGGNTEAFF
>NA|TRBV28|TRBJ1-6|NA
TGTGCCAGCAGTTCACACAGGGTGGGCGTAGGTTCACCCCTCCACTTT
CASSSHRVGVGSPLHF
>NA|TRBV6-5|TRBJ2-1|TRBD2
TGTGCCAGCCAGGGACTAGCGGGCTACAATGAGCAGTTCTTC
CASQGLAGYNEQFF
>NA|TRBV18|TRBJ2-1|NA
TGTGCCAGCTCACCAGCGAGACTAGCCTACAATGAGCAGTTCTTC
CASSPARLAYNEQFF
>NA|TRBV27|TRBJ1-2|TRBD1
TGTGCCAGCAGTTTTCAGGGGGCGCAGAATGGCTACACCTTC
CASSFQGAQNGYTF
>NA|TRBV6-5|TRBJ2-1|TRBD1
TGTGCCAGCAGTTACTCGGCAGGGGGCTTGGATGAGCAGTTCTTC
CASSYSAGGLDEQFF
>NA|TRBV6-5|TRBJ2-1|NA
TGTGCCAGCAGTCCGGAGCCGAGCTCCTACAATGAGCAGTTCTTC
CASSPEPSSYNEQFF
>NA|TRBV5-1|TRBJ2-2|NA
TGCGCCAGCAGCCTGAACCCTGACAGAGTGGCCACCGGGGAGCTGTTTTTT
CASSLNPDRVATGELFF
>NA|TRBV5-1|TRBJ1-6|NA
TGCGCCAGCAGCTTGAAAAGCGATTCACCCCTCCACTTT
CASSLKSDSPLHF
>NA|TRBV7-2|TRBJ1-4|NA
TGTGCCAGCAGCTTAGCGCGTGAGACAGTTAATGAAAAACTGTTTTTT
CASSLARETVNEKLFF
>NA|TRBV28|TRBJ2-5|NA
TGTGCCAGCAGTCCACGCGGCGGCCAGTACTTC
CASSPRGGQYF
>NA|TRBV19|TRBJ1-6|NA
TGTGCCAGCGGCCGGGACTCAACACCCCTCCACTTT
CASGRDSTPLHF
>NA|TRBV10-1|TRBJ1-4|TRBD1
TGCGCCAGCAGTGAGGGACAGGGGTCTGAAAAACTGTTTTTT
CASSEGQGSEKLFF
>NA|TRBV15|TRBJ1-3|NA
TGTGCCACCAGCAGAGGGCAGGGATCTGGAAACACCATATATTTT
CATSRGQGSGNTIYF
>NA|TRBV6-6|TRBJ1-5|TRBD1
TGTGCCAGCCGACGGGACAGGGGGAATCAGCCCCAGCATTTT
CASRRDRGNQPQHF
>NA|TRBV5-1|TRBJ1-3|TRBD1
TGCGCCAGCAGCTTAGATCCAGGGGGCCCTGGAAACACCATATATTTT
CASSLDPGGPGNTIYF
>NA|TRBV29-1|TRBJ1-2|TRBD1
TGCAGCGTCGAGACAGGGGAGAGGGCCTATGGCTACACCTTC
CSVETGERAYGYTF
>NA|TRBV19|TRBJ2-3|NA
TGTGCCAGTAGCCAGAGCGGGTTCACGCAGTATTTT
CASSQSGFTQYF
>NA|TRBV5-1|TRBJ2-4|TRBD2
TGCGCCAGCAGCATAAGGACTAGCCTGGACATTCAGTACTTC
CASSIRTSLDIQYF
>NA|TRBV27|TRBJ2-1|NA
TGTGCCAGCAGTTTCCCCGGGGGTGAGCAGTTCTTC
CASSFPGGEQFF
>NA|TRBV18|TRBJ2-7|NA
TGTGCCAGCTCCCCATCCGGGAGCTCCTACGAGCAGTACTTC
CASSPSGSSYEQYF
>NA|TRBV3-1/TRBV3-2|TRBJ1-1|NA
TGTGCCAGCAGCCAATCAGAGAACACTGAAGCTTTCTTT
CASSQSENTEAFF
>NA|TRBV2|TRBJ2-5|NA
TGTGCCAGCAGTGAAAACCCGGGAGTTCCAGAGACCCAGTACTTC
CASSENPGVPETQYF
>NA|TRBV11-2|TRBJ2-1|TRBD2
TGTGCCAGCAGCTTACTCAGCGGGGATTACAATGAGCAGTTCTTC
CASSLLSGDYNEQFF
>NA|TRBV6-5|TRBJ2-7|NA
TGTGCCAGCAGGCTATCTCTCTACGAGCAGTACTTC
CASRLSLYEQYF
>NA|TRBV9|TRBJ2-2|NA
TGTGCCAGCAGCGTAGGAGGGGGAGCCGGGACCGGGGAGCTGTTTTTT
CASSVGGGAGTGELFF
>NA|TRBV19|TRBJ1-2|NA
TGTGCCAGTAGGAAACAGGGAATCCCCCTTTTTTACTATGGCTACACCTTC
CASRKQGIPLFYYGYTF
>NA|TRBV6-4|TRBJ2-2|TRBD2
TGTGCCAGCACCAGGGAGGGCGGCACCGGGGAGCTGTTTTTT
CASTREGGTGELFF
>NA|TRBV12-3/TRBV12-4|TRBJ2-3|NA
TGTGCCAGCAGTTTAACGGTGACAGATACGCAGTATTTT
CASSLTVTDTQYF
>NA|TRBV28|TRBJ1-2|NA
TGTGCCAGCACCAAGTCATTACTCTATGGCTACACCTTC
CASTKSLLYGYTF
>NA|TRBV24-1|TRBJ2-3|TRBD2
TGTGCCACCAGTGACACTGGACTAGCGCTCACAGATACGCAGTATTTT
CATSDTGLALTDTQYF
>NA|TRBV5-4|TRBJ2-7|NA
TGTGCCAGCAGCTTGGGGGGCCCGCTATACGAGCAGTACTTC
CASSLGGPLYEQYF
>NA|TRBV19|TRBJ1-3|TRBD1
TGTGCCAGTAGTACCTTCAGGACAGGGACCATCTCTGGAAACACCATATATTTT
CASSTFRTGTISGNTIYF
>NA|TRBV12-5|TRBJ1-4|NA
TGTGCTAGTGGTTTTCCCCCCCTGCAGGGAGGGGAAAAACTGTTTTTT
CASGFPPLQGGEKLFF
>NA|TRBV29-1|TRBJ2-3|NA
TGCAGCGTAGCCGGGACACCCAGGGCAGATACGCAGTATTTT
CSVAGTPRADTQYF
>NA|TRBV4-2|TRBJ1-1|TRBD1
TGTGCCAGCAGCCAAGGACAGGGGAGGGACACTGAAGCTTTCTTT
CASSQGQGRDTEAFF
>NA|TRBV4-1|TRBJ2-7|NA
TGCGCCAGCAGCCAAGTTTTAGGCGGGAACTACGAGCAGTACTTC
CASSQVLGGNYEQYF
>NA|TRBV3-1/TRBV3-2|TRBJ2-1|TRBD1
TGTGCCAGCAGCTTTTCGGACAGGGGAGGCGGTTCTAGGTTCTTC
CASSFSDRGGGSRFF
>NA|TRBV9|TRBJ1-2|TRBD1
TGTGCCAGCAGCGTAGGCGGAATTACAGGGGGCGAGGGTGGCTACACCTTC
CASSVGGITGGEGGYTF
>NA|TRBV28|TRBJ2-1|NA
TGTGCCAGCAGGTCTGAACCAGGGGCGGACGAGCAGTTCTTC
CASRSEPGADEQFF
>NA|TRBV28|TRBJ1-5|NA
TGTGCCACCGAGGGAGTGGGTCAGCCCCAGCATTTT
CATEGVGQPQHF
>NA|TRBV28|TRBJ1-1|NA
TGTGCCAGCAGTTGGTCGGGGGATAACACTGAAGCTTTCTTT
CASSWSGDNTEAFF
>NA|TRBV25-1|TRBJ1-4|NA
TGTGCCAGCAGTGGCCTTGGGAGGGAAAAACTGTTTTTT
CASSGLGREKLFF
>NA|TRBV12-3/TRBV12-4|TRBJ2-7|NA
TGTGCCAGTGGCAGGTCGTCCTACGAGCAGTACTTC
CASGRSSYEQYF
>NA|TRBV5-1|TRBJ1-5|NA
TGCGCCAGCAGCTTGAGAGGCGATAGCAATCAGCCCCAGCATTTT
CASSLRGDSNQPQHF
>NA|TRBV27|TRBJ2-1|TRBD2
TGTGCCAGCAGTTCAGCGGGGGGGTACAATGAGCAGTTCTTC
CASSSAGGYNEQFF
>NA|TRBV7-9|TRBJ2-2|TRBD2
TGTGCCAGCAGCTGGGGACTAGGTGGTTCCGGGGAGCTGTTTTTT
CASSWGLGGSGELFF
>NA|TRBV28|TRBJ1-2|NA
TGTGCCAGTTTTATGAGGCCAAGTATCTTTATCAATGGCTACACCTTC
CASFMRPSIFINGYTF
>many|TRBV6-6|TRBJ1-5|NA
TGTGCCAGCAGTCCTCCTGACATATTTCAGCCCCAGCATTTT
CASSPPDIFQPQHF